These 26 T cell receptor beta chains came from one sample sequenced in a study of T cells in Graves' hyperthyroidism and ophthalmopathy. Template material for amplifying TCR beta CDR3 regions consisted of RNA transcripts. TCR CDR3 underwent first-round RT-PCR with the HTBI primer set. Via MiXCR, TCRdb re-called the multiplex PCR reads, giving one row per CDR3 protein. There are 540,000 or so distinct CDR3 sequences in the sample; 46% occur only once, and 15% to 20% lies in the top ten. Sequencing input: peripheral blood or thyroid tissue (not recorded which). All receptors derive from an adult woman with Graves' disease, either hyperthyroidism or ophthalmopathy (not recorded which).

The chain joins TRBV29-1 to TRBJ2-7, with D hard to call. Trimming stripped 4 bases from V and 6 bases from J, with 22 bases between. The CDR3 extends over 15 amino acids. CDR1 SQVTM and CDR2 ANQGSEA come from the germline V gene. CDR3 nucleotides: TGCAGCGTTGGGGTCTTTTCCGTAATGGCTCTCGAGCAGTACTTC. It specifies CSVGVFSVMALEQYF.

The CDR3 protein is CASSSRGPFVHEHF. The CDR3 DNA is TGTGCCAGCAGCTCACGGGGGCCCTTCGTGCACGAGCATTTT. V is TRBV5-4 and J is TRBJ1-5; possible D gene TRBD1, 6 bases. The CDR3 totals 14 residues. Germline V gene sequence: CDR1 SGHNT, CDR2 YYREEE (reference sequence). V was cut by 3 bases and J by 14 bases, with 21 bases left in between.

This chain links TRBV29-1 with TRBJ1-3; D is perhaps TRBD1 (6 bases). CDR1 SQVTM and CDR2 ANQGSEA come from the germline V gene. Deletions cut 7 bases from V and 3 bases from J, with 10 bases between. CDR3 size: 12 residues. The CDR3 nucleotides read TGCAGCGCCCGGACAGTTGGAAACACCATATATTTT. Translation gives CSARTVGNTIYF.

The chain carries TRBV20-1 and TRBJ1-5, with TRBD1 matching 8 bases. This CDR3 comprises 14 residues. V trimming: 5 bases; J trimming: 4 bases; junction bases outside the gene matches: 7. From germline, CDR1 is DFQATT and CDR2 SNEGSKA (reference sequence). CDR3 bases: TGCAGTGCTCCCCGGACAGGGCCAAATCAGCCCCAGCATTTT. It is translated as CSAPRTGPNQPQHF.

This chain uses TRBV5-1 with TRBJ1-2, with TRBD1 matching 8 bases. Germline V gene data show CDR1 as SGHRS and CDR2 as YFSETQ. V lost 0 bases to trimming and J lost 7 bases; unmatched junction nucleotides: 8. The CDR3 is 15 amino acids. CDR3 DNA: TGCGCCAGCAGCTTGGATGCAGGGGGCGAAGTTGGCTACACCTTC. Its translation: CASSLDAGGEVGYTF. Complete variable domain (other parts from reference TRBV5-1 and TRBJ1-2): KAGVTQTPRYLIKTRGQQVTLSCSPISGHRSVSWYQQTPGQGLQFLFEYFSETQRNKGNFPGRFSGRQFSNSRSEMNVSTLELGDSALYLCASSLDAGGEVGYTFGSGTRLTVV.

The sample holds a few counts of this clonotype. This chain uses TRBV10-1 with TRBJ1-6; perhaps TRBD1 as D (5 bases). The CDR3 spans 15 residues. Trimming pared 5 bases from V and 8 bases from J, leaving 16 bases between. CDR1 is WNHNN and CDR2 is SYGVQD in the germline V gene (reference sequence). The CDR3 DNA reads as TGCGCCAGCAGTCAGGGACGCACCGGGGATTCACCCCTCCACTTT. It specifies CASSQGRTGDSPLHF.

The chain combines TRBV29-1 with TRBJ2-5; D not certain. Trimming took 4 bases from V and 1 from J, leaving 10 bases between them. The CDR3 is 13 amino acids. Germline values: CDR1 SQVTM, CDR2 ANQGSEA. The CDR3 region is CSVAPRSQETQYF. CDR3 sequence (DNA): TGCAGCGTTGCCCCCAGAAGCCAAGAGACCCAGTACTTC.

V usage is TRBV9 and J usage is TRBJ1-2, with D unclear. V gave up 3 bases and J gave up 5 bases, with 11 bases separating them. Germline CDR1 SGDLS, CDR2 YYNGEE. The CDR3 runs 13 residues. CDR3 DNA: TGTGCCAGCAGCGGGGCTATGGGTTATGGCTACACCTTC. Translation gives CASSGAMGYGYTF. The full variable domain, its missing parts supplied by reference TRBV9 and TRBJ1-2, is DSGVTQTPKHLITATGQRVTLRCSPRSGDLSVYWYQQSLDQGLQFLIQYYNGEERAKGNILERFSAQQFPDLHSELNLSSLELGDSALYFCASSGAMGYGYTFGSGTRLTVV.

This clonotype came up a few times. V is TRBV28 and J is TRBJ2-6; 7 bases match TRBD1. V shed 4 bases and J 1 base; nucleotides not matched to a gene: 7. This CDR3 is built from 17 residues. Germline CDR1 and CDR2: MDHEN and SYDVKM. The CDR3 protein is CASSWDSRGSGANVLTF. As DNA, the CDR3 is TGTGCCAGCAGTTGGGACAGCAGGGGTTCTGGGGCCAACGTCCTGACTTTC.

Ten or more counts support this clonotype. CDR3 DNA: TGTGCCAGCAGTGATCCGGCTAGCGATAGGCGAGAGACCCAGTACTTC. Translated, it gives CASSDPASDRRETQYF. The chain employs TRBV2 and TRBJ2-5; D perhaps matches TRBD2 (6 bases). This CDR3 is 16 amino acids long. Trimming took 3 bases from V and 4 from J, leaving 18 bases between them. Germline loops: CDR1 SNHLY, CDR2 FYNNEI.

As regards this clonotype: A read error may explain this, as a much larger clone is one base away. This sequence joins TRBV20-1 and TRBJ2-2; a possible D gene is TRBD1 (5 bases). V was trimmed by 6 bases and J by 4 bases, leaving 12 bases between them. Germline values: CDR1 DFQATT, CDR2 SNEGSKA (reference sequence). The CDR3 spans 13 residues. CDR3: CSARGWGTGELFF. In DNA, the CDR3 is TGCAGTGCAAGGGGCTGGGGCACCGGGGAGCTGTTTTTT.

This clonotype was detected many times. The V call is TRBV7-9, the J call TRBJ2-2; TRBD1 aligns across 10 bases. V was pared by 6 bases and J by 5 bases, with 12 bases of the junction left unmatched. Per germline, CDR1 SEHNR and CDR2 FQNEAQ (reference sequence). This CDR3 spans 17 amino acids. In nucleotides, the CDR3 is TGTGCCAGCAGACCTAGACAGGGGGCGTTCCTAACCGGGGAGCTGTTTTTT. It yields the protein CASRPRQGAFLTGELFF.

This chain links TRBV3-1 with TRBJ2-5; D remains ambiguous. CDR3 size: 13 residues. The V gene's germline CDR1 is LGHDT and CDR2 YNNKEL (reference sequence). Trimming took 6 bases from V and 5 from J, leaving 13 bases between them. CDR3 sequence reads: CASRFLITETQYF. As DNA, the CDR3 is TGTGCCAGCAGATTCCTTATAACGGAGACCCAGTACTTC.

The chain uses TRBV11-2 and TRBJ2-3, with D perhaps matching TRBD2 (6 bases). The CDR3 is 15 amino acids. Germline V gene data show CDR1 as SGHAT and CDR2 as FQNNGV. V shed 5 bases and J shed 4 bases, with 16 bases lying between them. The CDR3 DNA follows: TGTGCCAGCAGCGATACTAGCACGTTCCCAGATACGCAGTATTTT. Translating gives CASSDTSTFPDTQYF.

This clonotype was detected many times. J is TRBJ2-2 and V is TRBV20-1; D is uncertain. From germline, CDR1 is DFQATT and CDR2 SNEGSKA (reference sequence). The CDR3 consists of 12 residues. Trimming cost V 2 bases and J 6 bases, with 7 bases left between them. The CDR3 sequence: CSARSSPGELFF. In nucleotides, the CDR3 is TGCAGTGCTAGATCCAGCCCCGGGGAGCTGTTTTTT.

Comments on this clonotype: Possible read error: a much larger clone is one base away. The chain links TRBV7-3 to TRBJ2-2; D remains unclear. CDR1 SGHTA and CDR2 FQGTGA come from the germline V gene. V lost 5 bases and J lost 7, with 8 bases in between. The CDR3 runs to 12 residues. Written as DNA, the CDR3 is TGTGCCAGCAGCCAAAAAAGCGGGGAGCTGTTTTTT. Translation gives CASSQKSGELFF.

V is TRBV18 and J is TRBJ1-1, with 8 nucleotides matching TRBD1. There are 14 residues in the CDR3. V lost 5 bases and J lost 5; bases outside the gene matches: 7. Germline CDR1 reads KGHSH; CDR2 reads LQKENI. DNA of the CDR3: TGTGCCAGCTCAACGGACAGGGCGGAGACTGAAGCTTTCTTT. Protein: CASSTDRAETEAFF.

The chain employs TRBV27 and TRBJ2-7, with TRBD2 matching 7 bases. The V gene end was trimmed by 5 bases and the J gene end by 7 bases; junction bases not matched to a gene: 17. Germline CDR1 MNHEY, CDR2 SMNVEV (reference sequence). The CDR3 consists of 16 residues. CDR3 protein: CASSQNRGDHFGEQYF. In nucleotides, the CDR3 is TGTGCCAGCAGTCAGAATCGGGGGGACCATTTTGGTGAGCAGTACTTC.

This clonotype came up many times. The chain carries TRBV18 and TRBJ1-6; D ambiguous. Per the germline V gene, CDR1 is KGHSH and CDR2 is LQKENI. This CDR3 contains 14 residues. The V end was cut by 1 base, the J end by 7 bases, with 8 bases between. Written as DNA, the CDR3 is TGTGCCAGCTCACCACAAGGGTTGAATTCACCCCTCCACTTT. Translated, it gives CASSPQGLNSPLHF.

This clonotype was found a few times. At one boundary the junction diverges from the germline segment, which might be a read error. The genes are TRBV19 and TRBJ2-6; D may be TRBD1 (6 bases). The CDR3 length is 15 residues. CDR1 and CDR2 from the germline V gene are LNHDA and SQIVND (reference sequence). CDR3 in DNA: TGTGCCAGTAGTATACTCGGAGAAGGGGGCAACGTCCTGACTTTC. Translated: CASSILGEGGNVLTF.

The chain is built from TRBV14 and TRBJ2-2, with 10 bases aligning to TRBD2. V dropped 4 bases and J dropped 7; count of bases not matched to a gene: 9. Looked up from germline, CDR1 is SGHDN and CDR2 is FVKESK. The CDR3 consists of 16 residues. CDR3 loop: CASSPQAGGMFGELFF. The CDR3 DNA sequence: TGTGCCAGCAGCCCTCAAGCGGGAGGGATGTTCGGGGAGCTGTTTTTT.

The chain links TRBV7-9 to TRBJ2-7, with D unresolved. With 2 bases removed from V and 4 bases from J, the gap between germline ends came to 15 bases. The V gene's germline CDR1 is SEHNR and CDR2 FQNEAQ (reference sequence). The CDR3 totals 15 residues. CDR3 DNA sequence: TGTGCCAGCAGCTTAAGGTCGGCAGGCGTTTACGAGCAGTACTTC. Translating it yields CASSLRSAGVYEQYF.

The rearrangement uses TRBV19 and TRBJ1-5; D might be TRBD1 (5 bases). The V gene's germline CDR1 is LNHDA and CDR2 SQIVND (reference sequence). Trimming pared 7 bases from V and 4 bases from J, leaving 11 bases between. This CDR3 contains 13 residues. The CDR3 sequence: CASTMGGNQPQHF. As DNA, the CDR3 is TGTGCCAGTACCATGGGGGGGAATCAGCCCCAGCATTTT.

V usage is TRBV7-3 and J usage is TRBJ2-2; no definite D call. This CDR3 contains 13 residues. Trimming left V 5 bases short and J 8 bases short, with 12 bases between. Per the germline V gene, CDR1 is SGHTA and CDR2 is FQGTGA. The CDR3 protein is CASSPPLQGELFF. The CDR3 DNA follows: TGTGCCAGCAGCCCCCCTCTACAGGGGGAGCTGTTTTTT.

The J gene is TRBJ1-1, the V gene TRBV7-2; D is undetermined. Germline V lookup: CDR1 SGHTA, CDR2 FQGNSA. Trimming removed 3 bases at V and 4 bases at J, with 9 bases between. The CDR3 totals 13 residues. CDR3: CASSFDLVTEAFF. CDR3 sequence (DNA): TGTGCCAGCAGCTTCGACTTAGTCACTGAAGCTTTCTTT.

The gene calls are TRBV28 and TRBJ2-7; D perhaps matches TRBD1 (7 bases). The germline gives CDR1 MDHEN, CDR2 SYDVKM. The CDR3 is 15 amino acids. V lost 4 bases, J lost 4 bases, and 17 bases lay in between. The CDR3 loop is CASSSYQGDWYEQYF. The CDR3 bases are TGTGCCAGCAGTTCCTACCAGGGGGACTGGTACGAGCAGTACTTC.